The 23 T cell receptor beta chains below all came from one sample that was sequenced in a study of blood T cell repertoires in COVID-19. Measured with immunoSEQ multiplex PCR; TCRdb has only the in-frame clones, and not every one. The sample yields approximately 220,000 clones, less than 90% seen once. Specimen: PBMCs or T cells enriched from blood (not recorded which). The receptors originated from a woman younger than 45 who had recovered from COVID-19.

V gene TRBV6-5 combines with J gene TRBJ1-4; no reliable D call. The germline V gene has CDR1 MNHEY and CDR2 SVGAGI. Trimming took off 4 bases at V and 7 bases at J, with 19 bases between the two ends. The CDR3 is 16 amino acids. CDR3 sequence (DNA): TGTGCCAGCAGTTCGAAAGCGGGGTTTGCGGGTGAAAAACTGTTTTTT. Its protein is CASSSKAGFAGEKLFF.

V is TRBV9 and J is TRBJ1-1; 10 nucleotides match TRBD1. The CDR3 length is 13 residues. Germline V gives CDR1 SGDLS, CDR2 YYNGEE. V shed 0 bases, J shed 12 bases, and the junction held 5 bases outside the gene matches. The CDR3 DNA is TGTGCCAGCAGCGTAGCGGGACAGGGGCTGTCTTTCTTT. This gives the protein CASSVAGQGLSFF.

The chain recombines TRBV5-4 with TRBJ2-5; 7 bases map to TRBD1. The CDR3 consists of 14 residues. Trimming took 3 bases from V and 2 from J; bases not matched to a gene: 4. Germline assignment: CDR1 SGHNT and CDR2 YYREEE (reference sequence). In DNA form, the CDR3 reads TGTGCCAGCAGCTCACCGACAGGGCAAGAGACCCAGTACTTC. Translating gives CASSSPTGQETQYF.

This clone has a single count. This chain connects TRBV4-1 to TRBJ1-6; D not resolved. Germline V gene sequence: CDR1 MGHRA, CDR2 YSYEKL. CDR3 length: 18 residues. V gave up 0 bases and J gave up 2 bases, with 14 bases separating them. CDR3 sequence (DNA): TGCGCCAGCAGCCAAGAAAAAGGAGGGAGTCCCTATAATTCACCCCTCCACTTT. Its translation: CASSQEKGGSPYNSPLHF.

The chain links TRBV4-1 to TRBJ1-1; 9 positions agree with TRBD1. Germline V gives CDR1 MGHRA, CDR2 YSYEKL. Trimming removed 4 bases from V and 1 base from J; junction bases left unmatched: 10. The CDR3 covers 17 residues. The CDR3 loop reads CASSLTQAGQGNTEAFF. CDR3 DNA: TGCGCCAGCAGCCTCACCCAGGCGGGACAGGGGAACACTGAAGCTTTCTTT.

V gene TRBV5-4 combines with J gene TRBJ1-1; D gene unclear. Trimming took off 1 base at V and 6 bases at J, with 7 bases between the two ends. Germline lookup yields CDR1 SGHNT and CDR2 YYREEE (reference sequence). The CDR3 is 12 amino acids. The chain's CDR3 is CASSLRGSEAFF. The CDR3 DNA sequence: TGTGCCAGCAGCTTGAGAGGATCTGAAGCTTTCTTT.

The rearrangement uses TRBV19 and TRBJ2-3; the match to TRBD2 covers 11 bases. The CDR3 is 15 amino acids. With V trimmed by 4 bases and J by 1 base, 1 base remained unmatched. Germline V gene data show CDR1 as LNHDA and CDR2 as SQIVND (reference sequence). CDR3: CASSKTSGGTDTQYF. CDR3 bases: TGTGCCAGTAGTAAGACTAGCGGGGGCACAGATACGCAGTATTTT.

The chain employs TRBV6-2 or TRBV6-3 and TRBJ1-1; weak D call: TRBD1 (6 bases). Trimming stripped 2 bases from V and 3 bases from J, with 10 bases between. Germline assignment: CDR1 MNHEY and CDR2 SVGEGT. The CDR3 spans 14 residues. The CDR3 loop reads CASSYRGGDTEAFF. CDR3 coding DNA: TGTGCCAGCAGTTACCGAGGGGGTGACACTGAAGCTTTCTTT.

The table lists this clone with a few counts. The chain employs TRBV6-5 and TRBJ1-2; 10 nucleotides agree with TRBD1. The CDR3 sequence is 15 residues long. Germline values: CDR1 MNHEY, CDR2 SVGAGI. V was pared by 6 bases and J by 8 bases, with 12 bases of the junction left unmatched. CDR3 residues: CASRSADRGLGGYTF. The CDR3, as DNA: TGTGCCAGCAGATCAGCCGACAGGGGGCTCGGAGGCTACACCTTC.

V usage is TRBV6-2 or TRBV6-3 and J usage is TRBJ1-3, with D hard to call. CDR3 length: 12 amino acids. The germline gives CDR1 MNHEY, CDR2 SVGEGT. Trimming left V 6 bases short and J 3 bases short, with 6 bases between. For the CDR3, the DNA is TGTGCCAGCAGCAGGAGTGGAAACACCATATATTTT. This sequence encodes CASSRSGNTIYF.

The chain has TRBV6-5 and TRBJ1-1, with 7 nucleotides matching TRBD1. Germline V gives CDR1 MNHEY, CDR2 SVGAGI. V lost 7 bases and J lost 2; bases outside the gene matches: 7. This CDR3 comprises 14 residues. The CDR3 coding sequence is TGTGCCAGCACCCAACAGGGGACCAACACTGAAGCTTTCTTT. Translated: CASTQQGTNTEAFF.

This chain uses TRBV15 with TRBJ2-1; 7 nucleotides align to TRBD2. The CDR3 is made up of 15 amino acids. CDR1 and CDR2 from the germline V gene are LNHNV and YYDKDF (reference sequence). V was clipped by 5 bases and J by 5 bases; unmatched bases: 9. The CDR3 region is CATSPGQGRDNEQFF. The CDR3 nucleotides are TGTGCCACCAGCCCCGGACAAGGGAGGGACAATGAGCAGTTCTTC.

This chain joins TRBV4-3 and TRBJ2-5; a possible D gene is TRBD2 (6 bases). The V and J ends lost 1 base and 4 bases respectively, with 13 bases between them. The germline gives CDR1 LGHNA, CDR2 YSLEER. The CDR3 covers 15 residues. Here the CDR3 reads CASSQGAGGGETQYF. As DNA, the CDR3 is TGCGCCAGCAGCCAAGGGGCCGGGGGTGGAGAGACCCAGTACTTC.

This clone was counted only a few times. This sequence joins TRBV3-1 (or the pseudogene TRBV3-2) and TRBJ2-5, with TRBD2 matching over 10 bases. The V segment lost 1 base and the J segment 3 bases; nucleotides outside the gene matches: 5. There are 16 residues in the CDR3. CDR1 is LGHDT and CDR2 is YNNKEL in the germline V gene (reference sequence). The CDR3 DNA follows: TGTGCCAGCAGCCAAGTAGCGGGGGGTCCCAAAGAGACCCAGTACTTC. This sequence encodes CASSQVAGGPKETQYF.

The chain couples TRBV18 to TRBJ2-5; D unclear. V was shortened by 2 bases and J by 5 bases, with 21 bases between the two germline ends. Germline loops: CDR1 KGHSH, CDR2 LQKENI. The CDR3 length is 17 residues. The CDR3 nucleotides are TGTGCCAGCTCACCATTCTGGTCGGCGCAGCTGGAGGAGACCCAGTACTTC. Translating gives CASSPFWSAQLEETQYF.

This chain connects TRBV9 to TRBJ2-7; 9 nucleotides match TRBD1. J lost 3 bases, V lost 4 bases, and 5 bases had no gene match. The CDR3 is made up of 14 amino acids. Germline V lookup: CDR1 SGDLS, CDR2 YYNGEE. This chain's CDR3 is CASSPYRGRYEQYF. The CDR3, as DNA: TGTGCCAGCAGCCCTTACAGGGGGCGCTACGAGCAGTACTTC. Combining the CDR3 with reference TRBV9 and TRBJ2-7 gives the whole variable domain DSGVTQTPKHLITATGQRVTLRCSPRSGDLSVYWYQQSLDQGLQFLIQYYNGEERAKGNILERFSAQQFPDLHSELNLSSLELGDSALYFCASSPYRGRYEQYFGPGTRLTVT.

The chain employs TRBV5-1 and TRBJ1-6; 7 bases map to TRBD1. Germline-derived CDR1 and CDR2 are SGHRS and YFSETQ. The CDR3 sequence is 14 residues long. V trimming: 4 bases; J trimming: 5 bases; junction bases outside the gene matches: 3. The CDR3 protein is CASSATGNNSPLHF. DNA for the CDR3: TGCGCCAGCAGCGCGACAGGGAATAATTCACCCCTCCACTTT.

This clone was detected only once. The rearrangement joins TRBV29-1 to TRBJ1-4; 9 bases match TRBD1. V trimming: 6 bases; J trimming: 4 bases; junction bases outside the gene matches: 3. Germline lookup yields CDR1 SQVTM and CDR2 ANQGSEA. This CDR3 comprises 13 residues. The CDR3 loop reads CSVQGAYNEKLFF. In nucleotides, the CDR3 is TGCAGCGTACAGGGGGCATATAATGAAAAACTGTTTTTT.

The gene calls are TRBV7-6 and TRBJ2-3; TRBD2 is a possible D gene (6 bases). Germline lookup yields CDR1 SGHVS and CDR2 FNYEAQ. Trimming removed 1 base at V and 6 bases at J, with 14 bases between. This CDR3 region has 15 residues. CDR3 DNA: TGTGCCAGCAGCTTAGTAGAGTGGGGGGATGATACGCAGTATTTT. This translates into CASSLVEWGDDTQYF.

Regarding this clone: Other nucleotide sequences from this sample produce the same CDR3. The V gene is TRBV4-1, the J gene TRBJ2-3; possibly TRBD2 for D (5 bases). Looked up from germline, CDR1 is MGHRA and CDR2 is YSYEKL. The CDR3 length is 13 residues. Trimming removed 0 bases at V and 6 bases at J, with 7 bases between. Written as DNA, the CDR3 is TGCGCCAGCAGCCAAGAAGGACTTGATACGCAGTATTTT. Translating gives CASSQEGLDTQYF.

V gene TRBV3-1 (or the pseudogene TRBV3-2) combines with J gene TRBJ1-1, with D unresolved. The CDR3 totals 15 residues. V lost 2 bases, J lost 5 bases, and 15 bases lay in between. Germline V gene sequence: CDR1 LGHDT, CDR2 YNNKEL (reference sequence). The CDR3 DNA reads as TGTGCCAGCAGCCAAACACAGTGGGCGAGTACTGAAGCTTTCTTT. Translated: CASSQTQWASTEAFF.

This chain connects TRBV5-8 to TRBJ1-5, with D perhaps TRBD1 (6 bases). Per the germline V gene, CDR1 is SGHTS and CDR2 is YDEGEE. V was pared by 2 bases and J by 0 bases, with 9 bases between. This CDR3 region has 15 residues. Here the CDR3 reads CASSLQGISNQPQHF. In nucleotides, the CDR3 is TGTGCCAGCAGCTTACAGGGTATTAGCAATCAGCCCCAGCATTTT.

The gene calls are TRBV5-6 and TRBJ2-7; 8 nucleotides agree with TRBD2. V was pared by 4 bases and J by 2 bases, with 8 bases of the junction left unmatched. From germline, CDR1 is SGHDT and CDR2 YYEEEE. The CDR3 extends over 15 amino acids. This CDR3 reads CASSPGTREAYEQYF. The CDR3 DNA sequence: TGTGCCAGCAGCCCAGGGACTAGGGAAGCCTACGAGCAGTACTTC.